This T cell receptor (beta chain) was observed in a study of blood T cell repertoires in COVID-19. Study information: Acute and convalescent COVID-19 specimens originated in the United States, Italy and Spain. In each case, the material was cDNA or gDNA derived from T cells, B-cell-depleted T cells, or PBMCs.

Original analysis: Amplification of reference gene primers was used by the study to estimate nucleated cell counts. Assay used: immunoSEQ multiplex PCR; TCRdb lists only in-frame clones, some missing. D and trimming come from the DNA, and the V and J calls and clone size come from that table. The sample holds roughly 120,000 clones, about nine tenths seen once. The receptor comes from a human donor in a cohort sampled during active COVID-19. Sample: peripheral blood.

This CDR3 reads CASSLDRARNTEAFF. CDR3 DNA: TGTGCCAGCAGTTTAGACAGGGCGAGGAACACTGAAGCTTTCTTT. The chain is built from TRBV27 and TRBJ1-1; the match to TRBD1 covers 7 bases. CDR1 MNHEY and CDR2 SMNVEV come from the germline V gene (reference sequence). CDR3 size: 15 residues. J lost 1 base, V lost 2 bases, and 4 bases had no gene match.